Following are 5 T cell receptor beta chains from one sample sequenced in a study of naive and memory T cell subsets. Two oligonucleotides, mixed equimolar, formed the beta constant-region primer covering TRBC1 and TRBC2. Ligated cDNA was amplified by four rounds of PCR with nested alpha and beta constant-region primers and SP2. TCRdb analysed the UMI-ligation and nested PCR reads with MiXCR anew, one entry per CDR3 protein. The sample has some 15,000 distinct CDR3 sequences, approximately 9% seen once. Sequencing input: central memory CD8+ T cells from blood. The source of these receptors is a human donor in good health.

Sample share makes this clonotype medium-sized (0.01 to 0.1%). The chain combines TRBV27 with TRBJ1-2; 8 bases map to TRBD1. With V trimmed by 6 bases and J by 4 bases, 1 base remained unmatched. The CDR3 is made up of 12 amino acids. The germline V gene encodes CDR1 MNHEY and CDR2 SMNVEV (reference sequence). DNA for the CDR3: TGTGCCAGCAGACAGGGGGGCTATGGCTACACCTTC. Encoded protein: CASRQGGYGYTF.

This clonotype was recorded many times. V and J are TRBV7-9 and TRBJ2-1; 13 nucleotides match TRBD2. CDR3 length: 16 amino acids. V dropped 7 bases and J dropped 10; count of bases not matched to a gene: 13. Germline-derived CDR1 and CDR2 are SEHNR and FQNEAQ (reference sequence). The CDR3, as DNA: TGTGCCAGCACCCAAAGTCCGGGACTAGCGGGATTAGAGCAGTTCTTC. Translation: CASTQSPGLAGLEQFF.

This clonotype showed up just a few times. The rearrangement uses TRBV5-4 and TRBJ2-1; D unclear. Germline CDR1 and CDR2: SGHNT and YYREEE (reference sequence). Trimming stripped 1 base from V and 0 bases from J, with 11 bases between. CDR3 length equals 16 residues. The CDR3 sequence is CASSLSGSASYNEQFF. The CDR3 nucleotides are TGTGCCAGCAGCTTGTCAGGTTCCGCCTCCTACAATGAGCAGTTCTTC.

The V and J genes are TRBV3-1 and TRBJ2-5; 11 bases are shared with TRBD2. After removal of 1 base from V and 1 base from J, the junction contained 2 bases not matched to a gene. Germline V CDR1 and CDR2: LGHDT, YNNKEL (reference sequence). CDR3 length: 16 residues. CDR3 region: CASSQVLAGGQETQYF. In DNA, the CDR3 is TGTGCCAGCAGCCAAGTTCTAGCGGGAGGCCAAGAGACCCAGTACTTC.

This sequence joins TRBV5-4 and TRBJ2-7; 12 bases agree with TRBD1. V was pared by 4 bases and J by 4 bases, with 3 bases of the junction left unmatched. Germline CDR1 reads SGHNT; CDR2 reads YYREEE (reference sequence). The CDR3 extends over 14 amino acids. CDR3 residues: CASSKGQGAYEQYF. The CDR3, as DNA: TGTGCCAGCAGCAAGGGACAGGGGGCTTACGAGCAGTACTTC.